The sequence of this T cell receptor beta chain was determined in a study of cytomegalovirus exposure and HLA in healthy donors. Study conclusions and caveats: TCR beta sequences reportedly predicted most subjects' HLA-A and HLA-B alleles accurately.

V dropped 4 bases and J dropped 3 bases, with 12 bases sitting between them. The germline V gene has CDR1 SNHLY and CDR2 FYNNEI. The CDR3 totals 14 residues. Donors were ostensibly healthy at sampling, although undocumented immune exposures were probable. Of note for this clone: Its cognate antigen is unknown.

Amplification used 60 Vbeta primers and 13 Jbeta primers. This table comes from immunoSEQ multiplex PCR, and its TCRdb copy is limited to in-frame clones, with some not included. Its table records roughly 75,000 clones. The clonotype was recovered from a man aged 35 to 55 in good health and CMV-seronegative. The chain uses TRBV2 and TRBJ1-1; a weak D match, TRBD1 (6 bases). Sequences were obtained from PBMCs. This CDR3 is CASSVDSGDTEAFF. The CDR3 DNA reads TGTGCCAGCAGTGTGGACAGCGGGGACACTGAAGCTTTCTTT.